Following are 20 T cell receptor beta chains from one sample sequenced in a study of T-cell reconstitution after alpha-beta-depleted transplantation in children (dated by TCRdb to about 2016). The library was prepared using PCR. Sequencing was performed on an Illumina HiSeq 2500. To normalize quantification of the TCRbeta repertoire, the TCR libraries were built with molecular barcoding that relied on unique molecular identifiers. In-frame beta chains were kept once TCRdb had trimmed the public reads at Q25 with fastp and called clones with MiXCR. Under each unique CDR3 protein, matching rows form one entry showing the most common genes and DNA. The sample has roughly 500,000 distinct CDR3 sequences on record, under 12% of them singletons. Jointly, the top ten make up approximately 2% of the sample. This specimen's treatment or condition label, per the study, means: allogeneic hematopoietic cell transplantation with graft depleted of TCRalphabeta T cells and CD19 B cells.

The sequences come from PBMCs, collected before TCRalphabeta/CD19-depleted stem cell transplant. The receptors shown here come from a child under 10 years old with inherited bone marrow failure, due to receive a stem cell transplant.

This clonotype was seen repeatedly, ten times or more. The V and J genes are TRBV4-1 and TRBJ2-5; D gene ambiguous. Germline CDR1 and CDR2: MGHRA and YSYEKL. The CDR3 runs to 14 residues. Deletions cut 0 bases from V and 4 bases from J, with 9 bases between. The CDR3 loop is CASSQEPRGETQYF. The CDR3 nucleotides are TGCGCCAGCAGCCAAGAGCCCCGTGGAGAGACCCAGTACTTC.

This clonotype was recorded many times. The V call is TRBV7-6, the J call TRBJ2-3; 15 nucleotides agree with TRBD2. The CDR3 is 18 amino acids. Trimming took 2 bases from V and 9 from J; bases not matched to a gene: 12. The V gene's germline CDR1 is SGHVS and CDR2 FNYEAQ. CDR3 sequence reads: CASSLSVTPGLAGGTQYF. The CDR3 coding sequence is TGTGCCAGCAGCTTATCCGTAACCCCGGGACTAGCGGGAGGCACGCAGTATTTT. Full variable domain (outside the CDR3, taken from reference TRBV7-6 and TRBJ2-3): GAGVSQSPRYKVTKRGQDVALRCDPISGHVSLYWYRQALGQGPEFLTYFNYEAQQDKSGLPNDRFSAERPEGSISTLTIQRTEQRDSAMYRCASSLSVTPGLAGGTQYFGPGTRLTVL.

This rearrangement joins TRBV29-1 to TRBJ2-3; the match to TRBD2 covers 10 bases. Unmatched junction bases numbered 5, after V lost 0 bases and J lost 2 bases. Germline V gene lookup returns CDR1 SQVTM and CDR2 ANQGSEA. The CDR3 runs to 16 residues. CDR3 coding DNA: TGCAGCGTTGAAGACCTGCTAGCGGGAGCCACAGATACGCAGTATTTT. Protein sequence: CSVEDLLAGATDTQYF.

This clonotype was counted at least ten times. The chain uses TRBV4-3 and TRBJ2-1, with D perhaps TRBD2 (6 bases). This CDR3 region has 15 residues. CDR1 and CDR2 (germline): LGHNA, YSLEER. Trimming left V 1 base short and J 3 bases short, with 10 bases between. The CDR3 nucleotides read TGCGCCAGCAGCCAAGGAGCTAGCGTCTACAATGAGCAGTTCTTC. It specifies CASSQGASVYNEQFF.

As to this clonotype: A much larger clone is a single base away; this may be a read error. The gene calls are TRBV7-8 and TRBJ1-1; D gene unclear. This CDR3 contains 12 residues. Germline loops: CDR1 SGHVS, CDR2 FQNEAQ. DNA for the CDR3: TGTCCCAGCAGCCCCGCGGCACCTGAAGCTTTCTTT. This encodes CPSSPAAPEAFF.

This clonotype was seen ten or more times. This chain joins TRBV20-1 and TRBJ2-1; D might be TRBD2 (6 bases). This CDR3 has 15 amino acids. Germline V gene data show CDR1 as DFQATT and CDR2 as SNEGSKA (reference sequence). V lost 1 base to trimming and J lost 3 bases, with 13 bases between them. CDR3 sequence reads: CSARGPAGLYNEQFF. The CDR3 DNA sequence: TGCAGTGCTAGAGGGCCAGCGGGCCTCTACAATGAGCAGTTCTTC.

This clonotype has at least ten counts. The rearrangement uses TRBV12-3 or TRBV12-4 and TRBJ2-1, with 11 positions matching TRBD2. This CDR3 region has 14 residues. Trimming removed 4 bases from V and 10 bases from J; junction bases left unmatched: 6. DNA of the CDR3: TGTGCCAGCAGTTCCGTACTAGCGGGAGCGGAGCAGTTCTTC. Translating it yields CASSSVLAGAEQFF.

In this sample, this clonotype turned up many times. The V call is TRBV7-9, the J call TRBJ2-7; D gene uncertain. Trimming removed 0 bases from V and 2 bases from J, with 5 bases in between. The CDR3 runs 13 residues. Germline values: CDR1 SEHNR, CDR2 FQNEAQ (reference sequence). The CDR3 nucleotides are TGTGCCAGCAGCTTAGCGGAAACCTACGAGCAGTACTTC. Translated: CASSLAETYEQYF.

This clonotype was observed at least ten times. The rearrangement links TRBV19 to TRBJ2-4, with 8 bases lining up with TRBD1. The CDR3 runs 13 residues. Trimming removed 8 bases from V and 6 bases from J; junction bases left unmatched: 6. The germline CDR1 and CDR2 sequences are LNHDA and SQIVND (reference sequence). The CDR3: CASETGGGNIQYF. The CDR3 bases are TGTGCCAGTGAAACAGGGGGTGGAAACATTCAGTACTTC.

This clonotype was seen repeatedly, ten times or more. The chain uses TRBV15 and TRBJ1-1; D is unclear. Germline V CDR1 and CDR2: LNHNV, YYDKDF (reference sequence). This CDR3 contains 11 residues. The V end was cut by 4 bases, the J end by 5 bases, with 5 bases between. As DNA, the CDR3 is TGTGCCACCAGCATACGGACTGAAGCTTTCTTT. Protein: CATSIRTEAFF.

This clonotype was seen ten or more times. This rearrangement joins TRBV29-1 to TRBJ2-5; possible D gene TRBD2, 6 bases. V was shortened by 3 bases and J by 4 bases, with 12 bases between the two germline ends. Germline CDR1 and CDR2: SQVTM and ANQGSEA. The CDR3 covers 13 residues. The CDR3 is CSVDAGRGETQYF. In nucleotides, the CDR3 is TGCAGCGTTGACGCGGGGCGCGGAGAGACCCAGTACTTC.

Ten or more counts support this clonotype. This sequence joins TRBV20-1 and TRBJ2-1; TRBD2 matches 10 bases. Germline trimming cut 8 bases from V and 4 bases from J; bases unmatched to any gene: 8. The CDR3 is 14 residues long. CDR1 is DFQATT, CDR2 SNEGSKA, per germline (reference sequence). The chain's CDR3 is CSISSGSLYNEQFF. CDR3 DNA sequence: TGCAGTATATCTAGCGGGAGTTTGTACAATGAGCAGTTCTTC.

In this sample, this clonotype turned up many times. This chain uses TRBV7-2 with TRBJ1-2; a possible D gene is TRBD1 (5 bases). This CDR3 is 14 amino acids long. In germline, CDR1 is SGHTA, CDR2 FQGNSA. Trimming pared 5 bases from V and 6 bases from J, leaving 16 bases between. This chain's CDR3 is CASSPRWGTDGYTF. The CDR3 DNA sequence: TGTGCCAGCAGCCCCAGGTGGGGGACGGATGGCTACACCTTC.

The V call is TRBV4-1, the J call TRBJ1-2, with a weak D call TRBD1 (5 bases). CDR3 length equals 14 residues. Trimming removed 1 base from V and 8 bases from J, with 14 bases in between. CDR1 MGHRA and CDR2 YSYEKL come from the germline V gene. The DNA of the CDR3 is TGCGCCAGCAGCCAAGGGGGGAGGGGAGGAGGCTACACCTTC. Translating it yields CASSQGGRGGGYTF.

This chain uses TRBV10-3 with TRBJ2-1; tentatively, D is TRBD2 (6 bases). Per germline, CDR1 ENHRY and CDR2 SYGVKD. V shed 0 bases and J shed 5 bases, with 20 bases lying between them. The CDR3 extends over 18 amino acids. For the CDR3, the DNA is TGTGCCATCAGTGAGTCGGGGCGGGATGCGCTGGGGAACAATGAGCAGTTCTTC. It is translated as CAISESGRDALGNNEQFF.

This clonotype has at least ten counts. The CDR3 DNA is TGTGCCAGCAGCGTCAACAGAGAGACCCAGTACTTC. It translates to CASSVNRETQYF. The chain employs TRBV11-2 and TRBJ2-5; unclear D gene. The CDR3 spans 12 residues. The germline gives CDR1 SGHAT, CDR2 FQNNGV. Between the trimmed V and J ends, which lost 5 bases and 4 bases, there was a span of 8 bases. The complete variable domain, with remaining parts taken from reference TRBV11-2 and TRBJ2-5, reads EAGVAQSPRYKIIEKRQSVAFWCNPISGHATLYWYQQILGQGPKLLIQFQNNGVVDDSQLPKDRFSAERLKGVDSTLKIQPAKLEDSAVYLCASSVNRETQYFGPGTRLLVL.

Ten or more counts support this clonotype. The CDR3 loop reads CASSLDRNIQETQYF. The CDR3 nucleotides are TGTGCCAGCAGTCTTGACAGGAACATACAAGAGACCCAGTACTTC. This chain links TRBV27 with TRBJ2-5, with D possibly TRBD1 on 6 matching bases. The germline CDR1 and CDR2 sequences are MNHEY and SMNVEV (reference sequence). This CDR3 is 15 amino acids long. V lost 5 bases and J 2 bases, leaving 15 bases between the germline ends.

In this sample, this clonotype turned up many times. V and J are TRBV27 and TRBJ2-3, with D unclear. CDR1 is MNHEY and CDR2 is SMNVEV in the germline V gene (reference sequence). Trimming removed 0 bases at V and 4 bases at J, with 5 bases between. The length of the CDR3 is 13 residues. The CDR3 loop reads CASSLSFADTQYF. The DNA of the CDR3 is TGTGCCAGCAGTTTATCGTTCGCAGATACGCAGTATTTT.

The rearrangement joins TRBV18 to TRBJ1-5; D is perhaps TRBD1 (6 bases). V was trimmed by 0 bases and J by 2 bases, leaving 14 bases between them. This CDR3 has 17 amino acids. CDR1 and CDR2 (germline): KGHSH, LQKENI. The CDR3 is CASSPPPGARGNQPQHF. Here the CDR3 DNA reads TGTGCCAGCTCACCACCTCCGGGGGCGCGCGGCAATCAGCCCCAGCATTTT.

At least ten counts were recorded for this clonotype. The genes are TRBV6-5 and TRBJ2-7; TRBD1 is a possible D gene (6 bases). Trimming removed 7 bases at V and 2 bases at J, with 15 bases between. The CDR3 spans 14 residues. The germline V gene encodes CDR1 MNHEY and CDR2 SVGAGI. The CDR3 loop is CASTTAAGAYEQYF. The CDR3 DNA follows: TGTGCCAGCACTACCGCCGCAGGGGCCTACGAGCAGTACTTC.